Below, 13 T cell receptor beta chains from the same sample are listed, as sequenced in a study of shared clonotypes between healthy human individuals. CD45RO negativity and positive selection for CCR7 defined naive CD8 cells, a population that excluded terminally differentiated effector memory CD45RA+ cells. Sequenced by immunoSEQ multiplex PCR; TCRdb stores in-frame clones only, minus some. This table holds a few million clones, approximately 92% found once. Sequenced input: naive CD8+ T cells from PBMCs. The receptors come from a man between 18 and 29 years old in good health. Some clones in this sample may be carry-over from other donors' samples.

The rearrangement uses TRBV19 and TRBJ1-2; D is unclear. Trimming removed 3 bases at V and 2 bases at J, with 10 bases between. The CDR3 totals 14 residues. Germline V gene sequence: CDR1 LNHDA, CDR2 SQIVND (reference sequence). The CDR3 DNA reads as TGTGCCAGTAGTATTGGTACAGACAACTATGGCTACACCTTC. Its protein product is CASSIGTDNYGYTF. Full variable domain (rest looked up from reference TRBV19 and TRBJ1-2): DGGITQSPKYLFRKEGQNVTLSCEQNLNHDAMYWYRQDPGQGLRLIYYSQIVNDFQKGDIAEGYSVSREKKESFPLTVTSAQKNPTAFYLCASSIGTDNYGYTFGSGTRLTVV.

On this clone: Other DNA sequences within the sample encode an identical CDR3. This rearrangement joins TRBV7-9 to TRBJ1-1; D is unclear. Per germline, CDR1 SEHNR and CDR2 FQNEAQ (reference sequence). The CDR3 spans 12 residues. With 1 base removed from V and 4 bases from J, the gap between germline ends came to 4 bases. The CDR3 bases are TGTGCCAGCAGCTTAGGCTTCACTGAAGCTTTCTTT. Translation: CASSLGFTEAFF.

The chain couples TRBV5-5 to TRBJ2-4, with TRBD2 matching over 10 bases. CDR1 and CDR2 from the germline V gene are SGHKS and YYEKEE (reference sequence). This CDR3 is 15 amino acids long. After removal of 4 bases from V and 9 bases from J, the junction contained 10 bases not matched to a gene. For the CDR3, the DNA is TGTGCCAGCAGCGTCGGACTAGCGGACCGGAGCATTCAGTACTTC. As protein: CASSVGLADRSIQYF.

The chain carries TRBV27 and TRBJ2-1; 10 bases fit TRBD2. With V trimmed by 2 bases and J by 4 bases, 5 bases remained unmatched. Germline V lookup: CDR1 MNHEY, CDR2 SMNVEV (reference sequence). The CDR3 contains 16 residues. CDR3 coding DNA: TGTGCCAGCAGTTTACTAGCGGGAGAGAAATACAATGAGCAGTTCTTC. Its protein product is CASSLLAGEKYNEQFF.

The chain couples TRBV2 to TRBJ2-4; D could derive from TRBD1 or TRBD2 (5 bases each). Trimming took 3 bases from V and 6 from J, leaving 12 bases between them. The germline CDR1 and CDR2 sequences are SNHLY and FYNNEI. The CDR3 runs to 14 residues. DNA for the CDR3: TGTGCCAGCAGTGAGAGGGGCAATCGAAACATTCAGTACTTC. This sequence encodes CASSERGNRNIQYF.

The gene calls are TRBV7-9 and TRBJ1-1; a weak D match, TRBD1 (5 bases). Trimming stripped 1 base from V and 7 bases from J, with 16 bases between. CDR3 length: 15 amino acids. CDR1 SEHNR and CDR2 FQNEAQ come from the germline V gene (reference sequence). The CDR3 coding sequence is TGTGCCAGCAGCTTAGACTTAACAGGCGGCTTTGAAGCTTTCTTT. This translates into CASSLDLTGGFEAFF.

The chain couples TRBV7-9 to TRBJ2-7; 7 bases align to TRBD2. The germline CDR1 and CDR2 sequences are SEHNR and FQNEAQ (reference sequence). CDR3 length: 12 residues. The V and J ends lost 8 bases and 3 bases, in that order; junction bases with no gene match: 4. The CDR3 sequence is CASGAGNYEQYF. CDR3 nucleotide sequence: TGTGCCAGCGGAGCGGGGAACTACGAGCAGTACTTC.

The V call is TRBV15, the J call TRBJ1-2; 7 nucleotides align to TRBD1. In germline, CDR1 is LNHNV, CDR2 YYDKDF (reference sequence). V dropped 0 bases and J dropped 4; count of bases not matched to a gene: 5. This CDR3 contains 15 residues. Here the CDR3 DNA reads TGTGCCACCAGCAGAGATGGGGCAGGGGGCTATGGCTACACCTTC. This codes for CATSRDGAGGYGYTF.

The rearrangement links TRBV5-6 to TRBJ2-5, with 9 bases lining up with TRBD1. Trimming cost V 0 bases and J 4 bases; bases outside gene matches: 7. CDR3 size: 16 residues. Germline loops: CDR1 SGHDT, CDR2 YYEEEE. In DNA, the CDR3 is TGTGCCAGCAGCTTGGGACAGGGGGGCGTGATAGAGACCCAGTACTTC. Encoded protein: CASSLGQGGVIETQYF.

V usage is TRBV18 and J usage is TRBJ1-4; D is possibly TRBD1 (6 bases). CDR1 is KGHSH, CDR2 LQKENI, per germline. The V and J ends lost 3 bases and 8 bases respectively, with 13 bases between them. CDR3 length: 14 residues. CDR3 in amino acids: CASSPTRGREKLFF. CDR3 coding DNA: TGTGCCAGCTCACCGACCAGGGGAAGGGAAAAACTGTTTTTT.

The rearrangement joins TRBV4-2 to TRBJ1-1; D is unclear. CDR1 is LGHNA and CDR2 is YNFKEQ in the germline V gene. The CDR3 runs to 15 residues. Trimming took off 4 bases at V and 4 bases at J, with 16 bases between the two ends. The CDR3 DNA sequence: TGTGCCAGCAGCCCCCTCGGGGATCTACCCACTGAAGCTTTCTTT. It specifies CASSPLGDLPTEAFF.

The chain combines TRBV7-7 with TRBJ2-5; the D is unclear. The CDR3 length is 14 residues. Germline V gene lookup returns CDR1 SSHAT and CDR2 FNYEAQ (reference sequence). V gave up 0 bases and J gave up 1 base, with 6 bases separating them. CDR3 bases: TGTGCCAGCAGCTTAGCGCCCGTCCAAGAGACCCAGTACTTC. Encoded protein: CASSLAPVQETQYF.

The V and J genes are TRBV5-5 and TRBJ2-7; D gene ambiguous. Trimming stripped 1 base from V and 0 bases from J, with 14 bases between. Per germline, CDR1 SGHKS and CDR2 YYEKEE (reference sequence). The CDR3 is 16 residues long. CDR3 in amino acids: CASSLRLALSSYEQYF. DNA of the CDR3: TGTGCCAGCAGCTTGCGGTTAGCTCTCAGCTCCTACGAGCAGTACTTC.